This is a list of T cell receptor beta chains from one sample in a study of cytomegalovirus exposure and HLA in healthy donors. TCRdb keeps only in-frame clones here, not all; method: immunoSEQ multiplex PCR. The data hold approximately 280,000 clones, with 65% to 90% observed a single time. Source material: PBMCs. These receptors were taken from a woman younger than 35 in good health and CMV-seronegative. Each CDR3 is given with its conserved first and last residue. The D gene is left open where the match is weak. Clone size is not always given. Where it is, it says once, few, many or a class for expanded clones.

clone size,J gene,CDR3 length,V gene,D gene,CDR3 protein,CDR3 DNA
-,TRBJ2-7,16,TRBV6-1,TRBD1,CASSDPGDRSTYEQYF,TGTGCCAGCAGTGACCCGGGGGACAGGAGCACCTACGAGCAGTACTTC
-,TRBJ1-5,14,TRBV10-3,-,CAISERTDNQPQHF,TGTGCCATCAGTGAGCGGACAGACAATCAGCCCCAGCATTTT
-,TRBJ1-2,12,TRBV30,-,CAWRLGVYGYTF,TGTGCCTGGAGACTAGGTGTCTATGGCTACACCTTC
-,TRBJ1-2,15,TRBV30,-,CAWSVGQGGWYGYTF,TGTGCCTGGAGTGTAGGTCAGGGCGGTTGGTATGGCTACACCTTC
-,TRBJ1-2,14,TRBV5-1,-,CASSPGEVPYGYTF,TGCGCCAGCAGCCCCGGGGAGGTCCCCTATGGCTACACCTTC
once,TRBJ2-1,15,TRBV28,-,CASSLLESVYNEQFF,TGTGCCAGCAGTTTATTAGAGTCTGTTTACAATGAGCAGTTCTTC
-,TRBJ1-5,15,TRBV27,-,CASSLSRNSNQPQHF,TGTGCCAGCAGTTTATCCAGAAATAGCAATCAGCCCCAGCATTTT
-,TRBJ1-2,15,TRBV6-4,TRBD1,CASSLTTGGLYGYTF,TGTGCCAGCAGTCTCACGACAGGGGGCCTCTATGGCTACACCTTC
-,TRBJ1-2,14,TRBV7-3,-,CASSLNPAGYGYTF,TGTGCCAGCAGCTTAAACCCGGCAGGCTATGGCTACACCTTC
-,TRBJ1-1,13,TRBV6-5,-,CASSYLAGTEAFF,TGTGCCAGCAGTTACCTCGCGGGAACTGAAGCTTTCTTT
-,TRBJ1-4,13,TRBV30,-,CAWSARINEKLFF,TGTGCCTGGAGTGCCCGTATTAATGAAAAACTGTTTTTT
-,TRBJ2-7,16,TRBV5-1,-,CASSLDLAQSIYEQYF,TGCGCCAGCAGCTTGGATCTAGCCCAGTCAATCTACGAGCAGTACTTC
-,TRBJ1-1,13,TRBV6-5,TRBD1,CASSYQGGQLSSF,TGTGCCAGCAGTTACCAGGGGGGACAGCTAAGTTCTTTT
once,TRBJ2-2,15,TRBV19,TRBD2,CASRTGTTDTGELFF,TGTGCCAGTAGAACCGGGACTACCGACACCGGGGAGCTGTTTTTT
-,TRBJ1-1,14,TRBV29-1,TRBD1,CSVKGQGLNTEAFF,TGCAGCGTGAAAGGACAGGGCCTGAACACTGAAGCTTTCTTT
-,TRBJ1-1,13,TRBV27,-,CASSFSRNTEAFF,TGTGCCAGCAGTTTTAGCAGAAACACTGAAGCTTTCTTT
-,TRBJ1-5,15,TRBV5-8,TRBD1,CASSLSGGGNQPQHF,TGTGCCAGCAGCTTGTCAGGGGGAGGCAATCAGCCCCAGCATTTT
once,TRBJ2-7,14,TRBV4-1,-,CASSQAGQTYEQYF,TGCGCCAGCAGCCAAGCTGGGCAGACCTACGAGCAGTACTTC
-,TRBJ1-5,16,TRBV11-2,-,CASSLGSMGVGQPQHF,TGTGCCAGCAGCTTAGGGTCGATGGGCGTAGGTCAGCCCCAGCATTTT
-,TRBJ1-1,13,TRBV5-6,-,CASSLDINTEAFF,TGTGCCAGCAGCTTGGACATTAACACTGAAGCTTTCTTT
-,TRBJ2-7,14,TRBV5-1,TRBD2,CASSWREEAYEQYF,TGCGCCAGCAGTTGGCGGGAGGAGGCCTACGAGCAGTACTTC
-,TRBJ2-2,14,TRBV12-5,-,CASGLFRGTGELFF,TGTGCTAGTGGTTTGTTTCGGGGCACCGGGGAGCTGTTTTTT
-,TRBJ1-1,13,TRBV4-1,-,CASSQVLSTEAFF,TGCGCCAGCAGCCAAGTATTATCGACTGAAGCTTTCTTT
-,TRBJ1-1,15,TRBV30,-,CAWSVLQGSYTEAFF,TGTGCCTGGAGTGTACTACAGGGCTCCTACACTGAAGCTTTCTTT
-,TRBJ2-3,16,TRBV9,-,CASSISLRTASDTQYF,TGTGCCAGCAGCATATCTCTTCGGACTGCCTCAGATACGCAGTATTTT
once,TRBJ2-1,10,TRBV7-8,-,CASRAGEQFF,TGTGCCAGCAGGGCCGGGGAGCAGTTCTTC
-,TRBJ2-2,16,TRBV5-1,TRBD1,CASSLGDSLNTGELFF,TGCGCCAGCAGCTTGGGGGACAGCTTGAACACCGGGGAGCTGTTTTTT
-,TRBJ2-5,15,TRBV10-3,TRBD1,CAISPGTGIQETQYF,TGTGCCATCAGTCCCGGGACAGGAATACAAGAGACCCAGTACTTC
-,TRBJ2-1,13,TRBV15,-,CATSTGGLYEQFF,TGTGCCACCAGCACCGGAGGGCTATATGAGCAGTTCTTC
-,TRBJ1-4,17,TRBV4-1,-,CASSQRFGGRAAEKLFF,TGCGCCAGCAGCCAAAGATTTGGGGGCAGGGCAGCTGAAAAACTGTTTTTT
-,TRBJ1-2,13,TRBV5-1,-,CASSLKGSFGYTF,TGCGCCAGCAGCTTGAAGGGGTCGTTTGGCTACACCTTC
-,TRBJ1-5,11,TRBV20-1,TRBD1,CSAWTGEAQHF,TGCAGTGCCTGGACAGGCGAGGCCCAGCATTTT
once,TRBJ2-3,14,TRBV21-1,-,CASSVGGKTDTQYF,TGTGCCAGCAGCGTCGGCGGGAAAACAGATACGCAGTATTTT
-,TRBJ1-6,15,TRBV6-5,-,CASSYVRRGNSPLHF,TGTGCCAGCAGTTACGTGAGGAGGGGTAATTCACCCCTCCACTTT
-,TRBJ1-4,12,TRBV4-1,-,CASSQVQEKLFF,TGCGCCAGCAGCCAAGTTCAGGAAAAACTGTTTTTT
-,TRBJ2-1,12,TRBV7-6,TRBD1,CASSLGTGEQFF,TGTGCCAGCAGCTTAGGGACAGGTGAGCAGTTCTTC
once,TRBJ1-3,12,TRBV6-5,TRBD1,CASSYSTGEVYF,TGTGCCAGCAGTTACTCGACAGGGGAAGTATATTTT